This T cell receptor (beta chain) comes out of a study of CD8 T cells in ankylosing spondylitis. 5'-RACE, quantitative and with molecular barcodes, yielded the TCR beta libraries. TCRdb called the 5' RACE reads again in MiXCR, with one record for every CDR3 protein. There are around 250,000 distinct CDR3 sequences in the sample; around 10% occur only once, and under 7% lies in the top ten. Study-wide findings and caveats: A TCR beta motif of several highly homologous variants appeared characteristic of ankylosing spondylitis blood. Both synovial fluid and blood in reactive arthritis had previously been reported to carry some motif variants. Disease-linked clones reportedly showed significant enrichment in matched ankylosing spondylitis synovial fluid.

CDR3 length equals 14 residues. Per germline, CDR1 MNHNS and CDR2 SASEGT. The V and J ends lost 8 bases and 0 bases respectively, with 14 bases between them. This clonotype was counted ten times or more. What it binds is unknown. V is TRBV6-1 and J is TRBJ2-7; D assignment may be TRBD1 or TRBD2 (5 bases each). What was sequenced was blood, either unsorted or a sorted T cell fraction (not recorded which). This receptor was obtained from a male donor with ankylosing spondylitis or in good health (not recorded which). CDR3 amino acids: CASGRGAYSYEQYF. CDR3 DNA sequence: TGTGCCAGCGGCCGAGGGGCCTACTCCTACGAGCAGTACTTC.